This record looks at one T cell receptor (beta chain) sequence and its context. This specimen belongs to a study of spatial heterogeneity in lung cancer. Time point described: sample taken at primary tumor resection. In each case, whole RNA from tumor, nontumor lung or frozen PBMC was sequenced unsorted. The CDR3 has 16 residues. V lost 1 base, J lost 10 bases, and 15 bases stayed unmatched. The study tagged each TCR cDNA molecule with a unique molecular identifier. TCRdb redid the calling of the 5' RACE reads with MiXCR, one entry per CDR3 protein. The sample lists 40,000 to 45,000 distinct CDR3 sequences, approximately 6.9% seen once, with around 42% in the top ten.

The specimen comprised PBMCs, sampled at surgery. The source is a female donor with early-stage non-small cell lung cancer. The rearrangement uses TRBV12-3 or TRBV12-4 and TRBJ1-1; 7 positions match TRBD1. CDR3 bases: TGTGCCAGCAGTTTAGTCCTAAGGGGGCGGGGTGCGCTAGCTTTCTTT. As protein: CASSLVLRGRGALAFF.